Presented here are 19 T cell receptor beta chains from one specimen sequenced in a study of patients and donors after allogeneic stem cell transplantation. TCRdb analysed the RT-PCR reads with MiXCR anew, one entry per CDR3 protein. Among 160,000 or so distinct CDR3 sequences, about a quarter were seen once, and the ten largest hold roughly 25%. What was sequenced was blood, either unsorted or a sorted T cell fraction (not recorded which). The receptors here all came from a human donor who was either an allogeneic HSCT recipient or a stem cell or donor lymphocyte infusion donor (not recorded which). It is not recorded whose cells these are; they may come from a transplant donor.

This rearrangement joins TRBV16 to TRBJ2-7; 7 bases fit TRBD2. Germline CDR1 and CDR2: KGHSY and FQNENV. With 2 bases clipped from V and 2 bases from J, the junction kept 6 bases outside the gene matches. This CDR3 comprises 15 residues. The CDR3 DNA reads as TGTGCCAGCAGCCAAGGGGGGGAAAGTCCCTACGAGCAGTACTTC. Translating it yields CASSQGGESPYEQYF.

Many counts were recorded for this clonotype. The chain couples TRBV12-3 or TRBV12-4 to TRBJ1-1; no definite D call. The CDR3 length is 14 residues. The V end was cut by 6 bases, the J end by 5 bases, with 16 bases between. The DNA of the CDR3 is TGTGCCAGCAGCCGACTTGTGGGAAGAACTGAAGCTTTCTTT. The encoded protein is CASSRLVGRTEAFF.

This clonotype was observed a few times. The genes are TRBV12-3 or TRBV12-4 and TRBJ2-2, with a tentative D call TRBD1 (6 bases). The CDR3 sequence is 15 residues long. V gave up 10 bases and J gave up 5 bases, with 20 bases separating them. The CDR3 here is CATGRLATGTGELFF. The CDR3 DNA sequence: TGTGCCACCGGAAGACTTGCTACAGGGACCGGGGAGCTGTTTTTT.

This clonotype occurred a few times. The chain joins TRBV20-1 to TRBJ1-2; D possibly corresponds to TRBD1 (5 bases). Germline CDR1 and CDR2: DFQATT and SNEGSKA (reference sequence). The CDR3 covers 13 residues. V lost 3 bases and J lost 8, with 16 bases in between. CDR3 sequence: CSASQSGTGGYTF. The CDR3 DNA reads TGCAGTGCTAGTCAGTCAGGGACTGGCGGCTACACCTTC.

The CDR3 spells CATSRDTGISYNEQFF. CDR3 bases: TGTGCCACCAGCAGAGATACGGGAATAAGCTACAATGAGCAGTTCTTC. V is TRBV15 and J is TRBJ2-1, with TRBD2 as a possible D gene (5 bases). The CDR3 contains 16 residues. V was shortened by 0 bases and J by 3 bases, with 12 bases between the two germline ends. The germline gives CDR1 LNHNV, CDR2 YYDKDF (reference sequence).

The rearrangement links TRBV12-3 or TRBV12-4 to TRBJ2-4; D might be TRBD1 (5 bases). Trimming shortened V by 7 bases and J by 5 bases, and 21 bases separated the two germline ends. CDR3 length: 16 residues. CDR3 in DNA: TGTGCCAGCACCACGTCTTTAGACAGACAAGAAAACATTCAGTACTTC. This sequence encodes CASTTSLDRQENIQYF.

V is TRBV24-1 and J is TRBJ2-7; D call uncertain. The CDR3 is 13 amino acids. Per the germline V gene, CDR1 is KGHDR and CDR2 is SFDVKD. V gave up 3 bases and J gave up 9 bases, with 14 bases separating them. The CDR3 here is CATSDPGRAVQYF. DNA for the CDR3: TGTGCCACCAGTGATCCGGGCCGGGCTGTGCAGTACTTC.

The rearrangement links TRBV4-1 to TRBJ2-5; D gene unclear. V lost 0 bases and J lost 3, with 8 bases in between. Germline CDR1 MGHRA, CDR2 YSYEKL. The CDR3 is 14 residues long. As DNA, the CDR3 is TGCGCCAGCAGCCAAGACAAAAGGAAAGAGACCCAGTACTTC. Amino acids: CASSQDKRKETQYF.

This clonotype has just a few counts. The V call is TRBV4-2, the J call TRBJ1-6; weak D call: TRBD1 (5 bases). Trimming removed 3 bases at V and 7 bases at J, with 13 bases between. This CDR3 region has 15 residues. Germline V CDR1 and CDR2: LGHNA, YNFKEQ. The CDR3 nucleotides are TGTGCCAGCAGCCAGCGGACTGAGGGGAATTCACCCCTCCACTTT. It translates to CASSQRTEGNSPLHF.

The chain uses TRBV10-3 and TRBJ2-5; D may be TRBD1 (5 bases). This CDR3 region has 14 residues. CDR1 and CDR2 from the germline V gene are ENHRY and SYGVKD. V was clipped by 6 bases and J by 1 base, with 12 bases between them. This chain's CDR3 is CAIRDPGRQETQYF. CDR3 DNA: TGTGCCATCAGGGACCCAGGGCGCCAAGAGACCCAGTACTTC.

The J gene is TRBJ2-5, the V gene TRBV12-3 or TRBV12-4; D gene unclear. Trimming took off 5 bases at V and 1 base at J, with 5 bases between the two ends. The CDR3 runs 12 residues. The CDR3 coding sequence is TGTGCCAGCAGTCCACCCCAAGAGACCCAGTACTTC. As protein: CASSPPQETQYF.

This clonotype occurred a few times. The gene calls are TRBV30 and TRBJ2-3; possibly TRBD1 or TRBD2 for D (5 bases each). The CDR3 totals 16 residues. The V end was cut by 1 base, the J end by 2 bases, with 16 bases between. Germline assignment: CDR1 GTSNPN and CDR2 SVGIG (reference sequence). The CDR3 nucleotides are TGTGCCTGGAGTGCCTTCGGACGGGACCTCACAGATACGCAGTATTTT. It is translated as CAWSAFGRDLTDTQYF.

The genes are TRBV6-5 and TRBJ1-1, with no clear D. The V and J ends lost 3 bases and 1 base respectively, with 6 bases between them. Germline V CDR1 and CDR2: MNHEY, SVGAGI. CDR3 length equals 13 residues. CDR3 residues: CASSYQQNTEAFF. The DNA of the CDR3 is TGTGCCAGCAGTTATCAACAGAACACTGAAGCTTTCTTT.

This chain's CDR3 is CSAHPRLAGNEQFF. The DNA for the CDR3 is TGCAGTGCCCACCCTCGACTAGCGGGGAATGAGCAGTTCTTC. The rearrangement joins TRBV20-1 to TRBJ2-1, with 11 bases matching TRBD2. The CDR3 length is 14 residues. V lost 6 bases to trimming and J lost 7 bases; unmatched junction nucleotides: 8. The germline gives CDR1 DFQATT, CDR2 SNEGSKA (reference sequence).

This chain connects TRBV3-1 to TRBJ2-7, with 7 bases that match TRBD1. This CDR3 is built from 15 residues. Losses at the gene ends were 2 bases for V and 4 bases for J; bases not matched to a gene: 8. The germline V gene has CDR1 LGHDT and CDR2 YNNKEL (reference sequence). CDR3 residues: CASSQRRQGVYEQYF. DNA of the CDR3: TGTGCCAGCAGCCAACGTCGGCAGGGGGTATACGAGCAGTACTTC.

This rearrangement joins TRBV7-3 to TRBJ2-3; TRBD2 matches 7 bases. The CDR3 is made up of 16 amino acids. Germline trimming cut 3 bases from V and 3 bases from J; bases unmatched to any gene: 9. Per germline, CDR1 SGHTA and CDR2 FQGTGA. CDR3 bases: TGTGCCAGCAGCTTCAGCGGGACGGTTGGAACAGATACGCAGTATTTT. Protein product: CASSFSGTVGTDTQYF.

This clonotype was seen only a few times. The chain joins TRBV6-6 to TRBJ2-4; D may match TRBD1 or TRBD2 (6 bases each). The CDR3 length is 13 residues. Germline loops: CDR1 MNHNY, CDR2 SVGAGI (reference sequence). Trimming left V 2 bases short and J 8 bases short, with 10 bases between. The CDR3 nucleotides are TGTGCCAGCAGTTACAGGGGGGAGGACATTCAGTACTTC. It translates to CASSYRGEDIQYF.

This clonotype has only a few counts. The rearrangement uses TRBV5-4 and TRBJ2-3; TRBD2 matches at 11 bases. CDR3 length: 17 residues. CDR1 SGHNT and CDR2 YYREEE come from the germline V gene (reference sequence). V trimming: 0 bases; J trimming: 0 bases; junction bases outside the gene matches: 3. Here the CDR3 reads CASSLGRTSGSTDTQYF. The CDR3 bases are TGTGCCAGCAGCTTGGGTAGGACTAGCGGGAGCACAGATACGCAGTATTTT.

This clonotype has at least ten counts. DNA for the CDR3: TGTGCCATCAGGAGGGGAGGGGCGGACACTGAAGCTTTCTTT. Translated, it gives CAIRRGGADTEAFF. The rearrangement links TRBV10-3 to TRBJ1-1, with a weak D call TRBD1 (5 bases). The CDR3 extends over 14 amino acids. Germline CDR1 reads ENHRY; CDR2 reads SYGVKD. Trimming removed 6 bases from V and 3 bases from J, with 14 bases in between.